The next 3 T cell receptor beta chains were all read from a single sample in a study of cytomegalovirus exposure and HLA in healthy donors. It was with 60 Vbeta and 13 Jbeta primers that the PCR ran. Repertoires were generated with immunoSEQ multiplex PCR, while TCRdb's copy carries only in-frame clones and drops some. The data show about 150,000 clones, approximately 80% seen once. Sample: PBMCs. The receptors come from a boy under 10 years old in good health and CMV-seronegative.

This clone was observed a single time. J is TRBJ1-2 and V is TRBV11-2, with 7 nucleotides matching TRBD1. V lost 10 bases and J lost 4; bases outside the gene matches: 12. The germline V gene has CDR1 SGHAT and CDR2 FQNNGV. The CDR3 contains 14 residues. The CDR3 protein is CATESTGLTYGYTF. CDR3 nucleotide sequence: TGTGCCACCGAGTCGACAGGGTTAACCTATGGCTACACCTTC.

The chain couples TRBV4-3 to TRBJ1-1, with TRBD1 identical over 8 bases. The trim removed 0 bases at V and 0 bases at J, leaving 15 bases unmatched. The CDR3 runs 20 residues. Germline CDR1 and CDR2: LGHNA and YSLEER. CDR3 loop: CASSQEGRGRKGVMNTEAFF. In nucleotides, the CDR3 is TGCGCCAGCAGCCAAGAAGGCAGGGGGCGAAAGGGAGTAATGAACACTGAAGCTTTCTTT.

This clone showed up just a few times. This sequence joins TRBV7-2 and TRBJ1-2, with 7 bases matching TRBD1. Trimming removed 5 bases from V and 4 bases from J; junction bases left unmatched: 1. This CDR3 contains 12 residues. The germline CDR1 and CDR2 sequences are SGHTA and FQGNSA. CDR3 in DNA: TGTGCCAGCAGCCGGGACAGCTATGGCTACACCTTC. Translated: CASSRDSYGYTF.